The rows below give T cell receptor beta chains drawn from one sample of a study of blood T cell repertoires in COVID-19. TCRdb's table, derived via immunoSEQ multiplex PCR, lists solely in-frame clones and lacks some. The profile shows roughly 180,000 clones, 75% to 90% of them singletons. The sample taken for sequencing was peripheral blood. The receptors were gathered from a man in his 70s with active or convalescent COVID-19. The CDR3 runs from the conserved cysteine through the conserved F or W. A D gene is named only where the DNA matches it firmly. Not every row has a clone size; where given, it reads once, few, many or a size class.

d_call: TRBD2; j_call: TRBJ2-2; clone_size: .; v_call: TRBV9; cdr3_nt: TGTGCCAGCAGCGTAGGGACTAGCGGGAGCCCCGGGGAGCTGTTTTTT; cdr3_aa: CASSVGTSGSPGELFF
d_call: TRBD2; j_call: TRBJ2-7; clone_size: .; v_call: TRBV10-2; cdr3_nt: TGCGCCAGCAGGACCGGGACTAGCGGGAGAATCCGATCCTACGAGCAGTACTTC; cdr3_aa: CASRTGTSGRIRSYEQYF
d_call: .; j_call: TRBJ2-5; clone_size: .; v_call: TRBV7-2; cdr3_nt: TGTGCCAGCAGCTTAGTGGTCTTGTTCGCGGGGCCCTCGGGGACCCAGTACTTC; cdr3_aa: CASSLVVLFAGPSGTQYF
d_call: TRBD2; j_call: TRBJ2-3; clone_size: .; v_call: TRBV3-1/TRBV3-2; cdr3_nt: TGTGCCAGCAGCCATCCGGGACTAGCGGCAGATACGCAGTATTTT; cdr3_aa: CASSHPGLAADTQYF
d_call: TRBD1; j_call: TRBJ1-1; clone_size: .; v_call: TRBV28; cdr3_nt: TGTGCCAGCAGGGCGCAGGGGGGATTAATAGAAGCTTTCTTT; cdr3_aa: CASRAQGGLIEAFF
d_call: TRBD1; j_call: TRBJ2-3; clone_size: once; v_call: TRBV7-9; cdr3_nt: TGTGCCAGCAGCTCGCGCAACAGGGGGGCAGATACGCAGTATTTT; cdr3_aa: CASSSRNRGADTQYF
d_call: TRBD1; j_call: TRBJ1-6; clone_size: .; v_call: TRBV4-3; cdr3_nt: TGCGCCAGCAGCCAAGATGACAGGGAGATTTCACCCCTCCACTTT; cdr3_aa: CASSQDDREISPLHF
d_call: .; j_call: TRBJ2-7; clone_size: .; v_call: TRBV18; cdr3_nt: TGTGCCAGCTCACGCGGCGAGGTTTACGAGCAGTACTTC; cdr3_aa: CASSRGEVYEQYF
d_call: TRBD1; j_call: TRBJ2-7; clone_size: .; v_call: TRBV5-4; cdr3_nt: TGTGCCAGCAGCTCCCCCGGGACAGGGGCAGGGGAGCAGTACTTC; cdr3_aa: CASSSPGTGAGEQYF
d_call: TRBD2; j_call: TRBJ2-2; clone_size: .; v_call: TRBV7-2; cdr3_nt: TGTGCCAGCGGGAGGGCAGGTTACACCGGGGAGCTGTTTTTT; cdr3_aa: CASGRAGYTGELFF
d_call: TRBD2; j_call: TRBJ2-3; clone_size: once; v_call: TRBV7-2; cdr3_nt: TGTGCCAGCAGCTCAGCGGGGAGTGCTGCAGATACGCAGTATTTT; cdr3_aa: CASSSAGSAADTQYF
d_call: TRBD2; j_call: TRBJ2-1; clone_size: .; v_call: TRBV5-4; cdr3_nt: TGTGCCAGCAGCCCAGGACTAGCGGGGGGGCGCGGGCAGTTCTTC; cdr3_aa: CASSPGLAGGRGQFF
d_call: .; j_call: TRBJ2-5; clone_size: .; v_call: TRBV7-2; cdr3_nt: TGTGCCAGCAGTCTCCTAGAGACCCAGTACTTC; cdr3_aa: CASSLLETQYF
d_call: TRBD1; j_call: TRBJ2-2; clone_size: .; v_call: TRBV25-1; cdr3_nt: TGTGCCAGCAGCAGGACAGGGCGTACCGGGGAGCTGTTTTTT; cdr3_aa: CASSRTGRTGELFF
d_call: TRBD1; j_call: TRBJ2-7; clone_size: once; v_call: TRBV28; cdr3_nt: TGTGCCAGCAGTTTTGGGACAGTGCATGAGCAGTACTTC; cdr3_aa: CASSFGTVHEQYF
d_call: .; j_call: TRBJ2-7; clone_size: .; v_call: TRBV20-1; cdr3_nt: TGCAGTGCTAGAGACGTTTACTTC; cdr3_aa: CSARDVYF
d_call: .; j_call: TRBJ2-5; clone_size: .; v_call: TRBV5-1; cdr3_nt: TGCGCCAGCAGCCCCGCGATTGGGGCTAAAGAGACCCAGTACTTC; cdr3_aa: CASSPAIGAKETQYF
d_call: TRBD2; j_call: TRBJ2-7; clone_size: .; v_call: TRBV9; cdr3_nt: TGTGCCAGCAGCGTAACCGGGACTAGCGGGCTCTTCGAGCAGTACTTC; cdr3_aa: CASSVTGTSGLFEQYF
d_call: TRBD2; j_call: TRBJ2-2; clone_size: .; v_call: TRBV5-6; cdr3_nt: TGTGCCAGCAGCTCCTTGGGCGGGAGTGGGACCGGGGAGCTGTTTTTT; cdr3_aa: CASSSLGGSGTGELFF
d_call: TRBD1; j_call: TRBJ1-5; clone_size: .; v_call: TRBV5-6; cdr3_nt: TGTGCCAGCAGCGGCAGGGGGCCCAATCAGCCCCAGCATTTT; cdr3_aa: CASSGRGPNQPQHF
d_call: TRBD1; j_call: TRBJ1-5; clone_size: .; v_call: TRBV9; cdr3_nt: TGTGCCAGCAGCGCTCGAAGGACAGGGGCTAGCAATCAGCCCCAGCATTTT; cdr3_aa: CASSARRTGASNQPQHF
d_call: .; j_call: TRBJ2-1; clone_size: few; v_call: TRBV27; cdr3_nt: TGTGCCAGCAGTAGGAGAGTTTACAATGAGCAGTTCTTC; cdr3_aa: CASSRRVYNEQFF
d_call: TRBD1; j_call: TRBJ2-7; clone_size: .; v_call: TRBV5-4; cdr3_nt: TGTGCCAGCAGCCCCGTTGGTGGGACAGACTCCTACGAGCAGTACTTC; cdr3_aa: CASSPVGGTDSYEQYF
d_call: TRBD1; j_call: TRBJ2-1; clone_size: .; v_call: TRBV24-1; cdr3_nt: TGTGCCACCAGTGACCGGACAGGCGTAATCGCTGAGCAGTTCTTC; cdr3_aa: CATSDRTGVIAEQFF
d_call: TRBD1; j_call: TRBJ2-7; clone_size: .; v_call: TRBV19; cdr3_nt: TGTGCCAGTAGCTCGACAGGGGGCTACTACGAGCAGTACTTC; cdr3_aa: CASSSTGGYYEQYF
d_call: .; j_call: TRBJ2-4; clone_size: .; v_call: TRBV20-1; cdr3_nt: TGCAGTGCTAGTCCAGGGTTCACCAAAAACATTCAGTACTTC; cdr3_aa: CSASPGFTKNIQYF
d_call: TRBD2; j_call: TRBJ2-3; clone_size: .; v_call: TRBV7-2; cdr3_nt: TGTGCCAGCATTCAGCGGGGGGTGGGCACAGATACGCAGTATTTT; cdr3_aa: CASIQRGVGTDTQYF
d_call: .; j_call: TRBJ1-3; clone_size: .; v_call: TRBV11-3; cdr3_nt: TGTGCCAGCAGCCCAATCACCATATATTTT; cdr3_aa: CASSPITIYF
d_call: TRBD2; j_call: TRBJ2-5; clone_size: once; v_call: TRBV9; cdr3_nt: TGTGCCAGCAGCGTAGGAGAGCGGGGGGGACCCCGGGAGACCCAGTACTTC; cdr3_aa: CASSVGERGGPRETQYF
d_call: TRBD2; j_call: TRBJ2-3; clone_size: .; v_call: TRBV28; cdr3_nt: TGTGCCAGCACCACGGCGGGGGGGATCACAGATACGCAGTATTTT; cdr3_aa: CASTTAGGITDTQYF
d_call: .; j_call: TRBJ1-5; clone_size: .; v_call: TRBV19; cdr3_nt: TGTGCCAGTAGGAGTGTGTGGAGCAATCAGCCCCAGCATTTT; cdr3_aa: CASRSVWSNQPQHF
d_call: .; j_call: TRBJ2-1; clone_size: .; v_call: TRBV19; cdr3_nt: TGTGCCAGTAGTAGAGTAGCCGGGGCCTACAATGAGCAGTTCTTC; cdr3_aa: CASSRVAGAYNEQFF
d_call: .; j_call: TRBJ2-5; clone_size: .; v_call: TRBV7-8; cdr3_nt: TGTGCCAGCAGCTTAGCAGAACAGGGGGGGGAGACCCAGTACTTC; cdr3_aa: CASSLAEQGGETQYF
d_call: .; j_call: TRBJ1-3; clone_size: .; v_call: TRBV5-1; cdr3_nt: TGCGCCAGCAGCTTGACAGGGTACGGAAACACCATATATTTT; cdr3_aa: CASSLTGYGNTIYF
d_call: .; j_call: TRBJ1-2; clone_size: .; v_call: TRBV28; cdr3_nt: TGTGCCAGCGGGGAGATTATGATAGTCTATGGCTACACCTTC; cdr3_aa: CASGEIMIVYGYTF
d_call: TRBD1; j_call: TRBJ1-6; clone_size: .; v_call: TRBV9; cdr3_nt: TGTGCCAGTGGGGACAGTGTTATTTCACCCCTCCACTTT; cdr3_aa: CASGDSVISPLHF
d_call: TRBD2; j_call: TRBJ2-1; clone_size: .; v_call: TRBV28; cdr3_nt: TGTTCCGCGACTAGCAGGTACAATGAGCAGTTCTTC; cdr3_aa: CSATSRYNEQFF
d_call: TRBD1; j_call: TRBJ1-4; clone_size: .; v_call: TRBV9; cdr3_nt: TGTGCCAGCAGCGTAGGTTGGACAGGGGTGGGGGACGAAAAACTGTTTTTT; cdr3_aa: CASSVGWTGVGDEKLFF
d_call: TRBD1; j_call: TRBJ1-1; clone_size: .; v_call: TRBV28; cdr3_nt: TGTGCCGGTTCGGACAGGGGGAGGACTGAAGCTTTCTTT; cdr3_aa: CAGSDRGRTEAFF
d_call: .; j_call: TRBJ1-1; clone_size: .; v_call: TRBV4-2; cdr3_nt: TGTGCCAGCAGCCAAGGGGCGGGGATAGCGAACACTGAAGCTTTCTTT; cdr3_aa: CASSQGAGIANTEAFF
d_call: TRBD1; j_call: TRBJ2-2; clone_size: .; v_call: TRBV5-8; cdr3_nt: TGTGCCAGCAGCTGCCCGAGGGACAGGGGGATTTGGGACACCGGGGAGCTGTTTTTT; cdr3_aa: CASSCPRDRGIWDTGELFF
d_call: .; j_call: TRBJ1-6; clone_size: .; v_call: TRBV28; cdr3_nt: TGTGCCAGCAGTCAGGGTTCACCCCTCCACTTT; cdr3_aa: CASSQGSPLHF
d_call: .; j_call: TRBJ2-1; clone_size: .; v_call: TRBV24-1; cdr3_nt: TGTGCCACCAGTGATGGAACCGGGACACTGTACAATGAGCAGTTCTTC; cdr3_aa: CATSDGTGTLYNEQFF
d_call: TRBD1; j_call: TRBJ1-2; clone_size: .; v_call: TRBV5-1; cdr3_nt: TGCGCCAGCAGCTACGGGACAGGGAGCTATGGCTACACCTTC; cdr3_aa: CASSYGTGSYGYTF
d_call: TRBD1; j_call: TRBJ2-7; clone_size: .; v_call: TRBV27; cdr3_nt: TGTGCCAGCAGCCGGAGACAGGGCCTCTACGAGCAGTACTTC; cdr3_aa: CASSRRQGLYEQYF
d_call: TRBD1; j_call: TRBJ1-5; clone_size: .; v_call: TRBV19; cdr3_nt: TGTGCCAGTAGTATACGGGGACAGGGGGCCCTCATTCAGCCCCAGCATTTT; cdr3_aa: CASSIRGQGALIQPQHF
d_call: TRBD2; j_call: TRBJ2-3; clone_size: .; v_call: TRBV3-1/TRBV3-2; cdr3_nt: TGTGCCAGCAGCCTACCTCAGACTAGCGGGAGAGATCTATTTCGCGGTACGCAGTATTTT; cdr3_aa: CASSLPQTSGRDLFRGTQYF
d_call: TRBD1; j_call: TRBJ1-3; clone_size: .; v_call: TRBV5-1; cdr3_nt: TGCGCCAGCAGCGGACTACAGGGGACTGGAAACACCATATATTTT; cdr3_aa: CASSGLQGTGNTIYF
d_call: .; j_call: TRBJ2-3; clone_size: .; v_call: TRBV6-4; cdr3_nt: TGTGCCAGCAGTGACGGACCGAGCGGTACGCAGTATTTT; cdr3_aa: CASSDGPSGTQYF
d_call: .; j_call: TRBJ2-7; clone_size: .; v_call: TRBV6-6; cdr3_nt: TGTGCCAGCAGTTACAGGCAGGGGGGCTACGAGCAGTACTTC; cdr3_aa: CASSYRQGGYEQYF
d_call: .; j_call: TRBJ1-1; clone_size: .; v_call: TRBV28; cdr3_nt: TGTGCCAGCAGGAAAAGGGGGAGAGGGAACACTGAAGCTTTCTTT; cdr3_aa: CASRKRGRGNTEAFF
d_call: .; j_call: TRBJ2-3; clone_size: .; v_call: TRBV3-1/TRBV3-2; cdr3_nt: TGTGCCAGCAGCCAAGAGAGGCGGGCTAGCACAGATACGCAGTATTTT; cdr3_aa: CASSQERRASTDTQYF
d_call: TRBD2; j_call: TRBJ2-1; clone_size: .; v_call: TRBV5-1; cdr3_nt: TGCGCCAGCACACTAGCGGGGGGGTACAATGAGCAGTTCTTC; cdr3_aa: CASTLAGGYNEQFF
d_call: .; j_call: TRBJ1-2; clone_size: .; v_call: TRBV3-1/TRBV3-2; cdr3_nt: TGTGCCAGCAGCCCTAGTACGGGGGGGTTCTATGGCTACACCTTC; cdr3_aa: CASSPSTGGFYGYTF